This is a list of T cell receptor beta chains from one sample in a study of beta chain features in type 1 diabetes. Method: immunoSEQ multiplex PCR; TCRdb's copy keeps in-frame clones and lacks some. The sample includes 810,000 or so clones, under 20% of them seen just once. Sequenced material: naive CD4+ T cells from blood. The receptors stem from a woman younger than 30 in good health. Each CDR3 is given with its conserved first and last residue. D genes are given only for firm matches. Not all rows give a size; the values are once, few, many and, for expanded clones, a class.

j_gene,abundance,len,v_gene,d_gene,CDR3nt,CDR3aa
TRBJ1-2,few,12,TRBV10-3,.,TGTGCCATCAGTGGGACAGAAAATGGCTACACCTTC,CAISGTENGYTF
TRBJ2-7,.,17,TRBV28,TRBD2,TGTGCCAGCAGTGAAGCCGGGACTAGCGGGATAGCCTACGAGCAGTACTTC,CASSEAGTSGIAYEQYF
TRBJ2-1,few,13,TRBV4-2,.,TGTGCCAGCAGCCACTTACTAGGGTATGAGCAGTTCTTC,CASSHLLGYEQFF
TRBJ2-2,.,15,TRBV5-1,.,TGCGCCAGCAGCAAGGGACTGTGGAACACCGGGGAGCTGTTTTTT,CASSKGLWNTGELFF
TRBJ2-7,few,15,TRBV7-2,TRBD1,TGTGCCAGCAGCTTCGGGACAGGGATGACCTACGAGCAGTACTTC,CASSFGTGMTYEQYF
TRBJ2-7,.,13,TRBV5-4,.,TGTGCCAGCAGCTCCACCCGCCAGGGCGAGCAGTACTTC,CASSSTRQGEQYF
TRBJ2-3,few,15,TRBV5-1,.,TGCGCCAGCAGCTTTGGCAGATTAAACACAGATACGCAGTATTTT,CASSFGRLNTDTQYF
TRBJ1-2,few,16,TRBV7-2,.,TGTGCCAGCAGCTTACGGGGTTCCCCCTTTGTTCGTGGCTACACCTTC,CASSLRGSPFVRGYTF
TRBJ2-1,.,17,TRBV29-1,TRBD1,TGCAGCGTTATCTCGCTACGACAGGGGGCGCCTTACAATGAGCAGTTCTTC,CSVISLRQGAPYNEQFF
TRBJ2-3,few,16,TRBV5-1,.,TGCGCCAGCAGCTGGGGGAGCCAGGTTACGACAGATACGCAGTATTTT,CASSWGSQVTTDTQYF
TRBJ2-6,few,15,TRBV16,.,TGTGCCAGCAGCCAACAAAGCTCTGGGGCCAACGTCCTGACTTTC,CASSQQSSGANVLTF
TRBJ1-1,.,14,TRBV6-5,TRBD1,TGTGCCAGCAGTCAGGACAGGGGTGACACTGAAGCTTTCTTT,CASSQDRGDTEAFF
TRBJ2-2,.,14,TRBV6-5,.,TGTGCCAGCAGTACGGGGACGATCACCGGGGAGCTGTTTTTT,CASSTGTITGELFF
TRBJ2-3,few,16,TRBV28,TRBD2,TGTGCCAGCAGTTCCGGAGGAGCGGGAGGATTGGATACGCAGTATTTT,CASSSGGAGGLDTQYF
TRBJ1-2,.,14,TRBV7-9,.,TGTGCCAGCAGCCCGCCGGGTACGGCGCAGGGCTACACCTTC,CASSPPGTAQGYTF
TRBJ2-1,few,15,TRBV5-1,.,TGCGCCAGCAGCCTTGTGTCCAACTCCTACAATGAGCAGTTCTTC,CASSLVSNSYNEQFF
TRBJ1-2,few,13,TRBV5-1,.,TGCGCCAGCAGCTTAGCAGGGGACTATGGCTACACCTTC,CASSLAGDYGYTF
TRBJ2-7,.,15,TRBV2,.,TGTGCCAGCAGTCTCCGGGACACCTCGACCTACGAGCAGTACTTC,CASSLRDTSTYEQYF
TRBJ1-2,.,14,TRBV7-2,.,TGTGCCAGCAGCTTAGAGTTCTCTTCGGGAGGCTACACCTTC,CASSLEFSSGGYTF
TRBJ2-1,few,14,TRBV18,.,TGTGCCAGCTCCCCAATGGCCTCCTACAATGAGCAGTTCTTC,CASSPMASYNEQFF
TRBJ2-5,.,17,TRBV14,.,TGTGCCAGCAGCCAAGTCCGGTACCGGGATTACCAAGAGACCCAGTACTTC,CASSQVRYRDYQETQYF
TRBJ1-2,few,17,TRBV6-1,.,TGTGCCAGCAGTGGAGGCGGGCCCGCCAATTCTAACTATGGCTACACCTTC,CASSGGGPANSNYGYTF
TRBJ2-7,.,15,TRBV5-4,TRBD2,TGTGCCAGCAGCTTGGAATCTAGCGGTTTGTACGAGCAGTACTTC,CASSLESSGLYEQYF
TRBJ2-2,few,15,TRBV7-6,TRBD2,TGTGCCAGCAGCTTTTCTAGCGGGGCCACCGGGGAGCTGTTTTTT,CASSFSSGATGELFF
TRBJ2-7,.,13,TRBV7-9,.,TGTGCCTGGCGGTCCGATAACTCCTACGAGCAGTACTTC,CAWRSDNSYEQYF
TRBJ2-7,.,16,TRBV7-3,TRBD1,TGTGCCAGCAGCCGCAGGGGGCGGTTAAGCTCCTACGAGCAGTACTTC,CASSRRGRLSSYEQYF
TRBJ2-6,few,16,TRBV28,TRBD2,TGTGCCAGCAGAGACATTAGCGGGATTGGGGCCAACGTCCTGACTTTC,CASRDISGIGANVLTF
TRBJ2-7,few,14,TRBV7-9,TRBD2,TGTGCCAGCAGCCCTCTGGGAGGGCGGTACGAGCAGTACTTC,CASSPLGGRYEQYF
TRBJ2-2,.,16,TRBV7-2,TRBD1,TGTGCCAGCAGCTACAGGGGGACAGGGCGGGCCGGGGAGCTGTTTTTT,CASSYRGTGRAGELFF
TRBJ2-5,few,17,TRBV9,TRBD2,TGTGCCAGCAGCGTAGCTGTGGTAGCGGGAGGGCAAGAGACCCAGTACTTC,CASSVAVVAGGQETQYF
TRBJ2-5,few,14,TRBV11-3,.,TGTGCCAGCAGCTTAGATCAGCGGGAAGAGACCCAGTACTTC,CASSLDQREETQYF
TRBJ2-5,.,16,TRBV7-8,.,TGTGCCAGCAGCTTAAGCTCCGTCGGGTTGGCGGAGACCCAGTACTTC,CASSLSSVGLAETQYF
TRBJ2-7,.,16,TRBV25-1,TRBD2,TGTGCCAGCAGCTCACTTTCGTACAGCGGGGGATACGAGCAGTACTTC,CASSSLSYSGGYEQYF
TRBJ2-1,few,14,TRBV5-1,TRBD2,TGCGCCAGCAAACTAGCGGGAGGCCACAATGAGCAGTTCTTC,CASKLAGGHNEQFF
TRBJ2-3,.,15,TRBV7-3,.,TGTGCCAGCAGCTTAATCGCAGGGGGCACAGATACGCAGTATTTT,CASSLIAGGTDTQYF
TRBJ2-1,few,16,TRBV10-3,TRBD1,TGTGCCATCAGTGAGAGGGGGACAGGGGTTTTTATTGAGCAGTTCTTC,CAISERGTGVFIEQFF
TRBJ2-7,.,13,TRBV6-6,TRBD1,TGTGCCGCTCACGGGACAGGGGGCTACGAGCAGTACTTC,CAAHGTGGYEQYF
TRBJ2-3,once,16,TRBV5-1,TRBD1,TGCGCCAGCAGCTTGGACCCGACAGGGGGCGCAGATACGCAGTATTTT,CASSLDPTGGADTQYF
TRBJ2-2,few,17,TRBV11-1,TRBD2,TGTGCCAGCAGCTTATTGCCCGGGACTAAGAACACCGGGGAGCTGTTTTTT,CASSLLPGTKNTGELFF
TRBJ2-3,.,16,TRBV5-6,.,TGTGCCAGCAGCTTGGTGCCTCAGGGGTGGGCAGATACGCAGTATTTT,CASSLVPQGWADTQYF
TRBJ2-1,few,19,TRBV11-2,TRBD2,TGTGCCAGCAGCTCTCTTGGACTAGCGGAGGCGAGCTCCTACAATGAGCAGTTCTTC,CASSSLGLAEASSYNEQFF
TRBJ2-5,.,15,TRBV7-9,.,TGTGCCAGCAGCCCCAGACAGACCATCAAGGAGACCCAGTACTTC,CASSPRQTIKETQYF
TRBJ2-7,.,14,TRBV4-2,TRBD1,TGTGCCAGCAGCCAAGATCAGGGGGCAAACGAGCAGTACTTC,CASSQDQGANEQYF
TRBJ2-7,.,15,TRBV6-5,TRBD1,TGTGCCAGCAGTTACTCGAGACAGGGGGCCTACGAGCAGTACTTC,CASSYSRQGAYEQYF
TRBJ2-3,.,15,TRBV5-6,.,TGTGCCAGCAGCTTGGAACTCCTGGGAGTAGATACGCAGTATTTT,CASSLELLGVDTQYF
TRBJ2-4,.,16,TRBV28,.,TGTGCCAGCAGTTCTTACGAGATCAAACCCCCTTCGATTCAGTACTTC,CASSSYEIKPPSIQYF
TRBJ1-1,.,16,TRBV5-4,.,TGTGCCAGCAGCTTACAGCTCAGGCCTGAGAACACTGAAGCTTTCTTT,CASSLQLRPENTEAFF
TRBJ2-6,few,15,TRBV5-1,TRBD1,TGCGCCAGCAGCAGCCGGGACAGGGGGCCGAGTGTCCTGACTTTC,CASSSRDRGPSVLTF
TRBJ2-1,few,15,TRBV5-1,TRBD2,TGCGCCAGCAGCTTGACTAGCGGGCGTCTCAGGGAGCAGTTCTTC,CASSLTSGRLREQFF
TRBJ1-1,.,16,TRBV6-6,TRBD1,TGTGCCAGCAGAGTTTCAGGGGGCATTGGGAACACTGAAGCTTTCTTT,CASRVSGGIGNTEAFF
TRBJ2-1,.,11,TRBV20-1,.,TGCAGTGCCACAAATCGGGAAGAGCAGTTCTTC,CSATNREEQFF
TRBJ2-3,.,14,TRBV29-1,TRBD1,TGCAGCGGGGCTACAGGGGGCGTCTCGAGTACGCAGTATTTT,CSGATGGVSSTQYF
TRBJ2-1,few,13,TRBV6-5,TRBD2,TGTGCCAGCAGCGGGGTAGCGGGCAATGAGCAGTTCTTC,CASSGVAGNEQFF
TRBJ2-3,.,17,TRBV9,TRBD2,TGTGCCAGCAGCGTAGTGGGAGCGGGAGGTGAAACAGATACGCAGTATTTT,CASSVVGAGGETDTQYF
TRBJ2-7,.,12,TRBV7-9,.,TGTGCCAGCAGCTTCGTGTCGGGGCAGGGTTTCTTC,CASSFVSGQGFF
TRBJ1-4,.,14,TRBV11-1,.,TGTGCCAGCAGCTTAGGAATTGGGAGGGAAAAACTGTTTTTT,CASSLGIGREKLFF
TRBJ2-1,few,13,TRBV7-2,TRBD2,TGTGCCAGCAGCGTCCGACTAGCGGGCGAGCAGTTCTTC,CASSVRLAGEQFF
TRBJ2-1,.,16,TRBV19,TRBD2,TGTGCCAGTAGTCTGGGGACTAGCGGGGGTTTGTCGGGGCAGTTCTTC,CASSLGTSGGLSGQFF